The 27 T cell receptor beta chains in this list originate from one sample, sequenced in a study of blood T cells in healthy people across ages. Next came a second PCR, run for about 7 to 12 cycles, which used a sample-barcoded 5' primer along with a J-beta primer mix. One entry per CDR3 protein results from TCRdb running MiXCR on the 5' RACE reads. Of some 1.5 million distinct CDR3 sequences in the sample, 28% are singletons; the top ten hold 7.7%. The source material was blood. The receptors were sampled from a woman aged 30 to 39 in good health.

This clonotype showed up just a few times. The gene calls are TRBV18 and TRBJ2-7, with 7 bases matching TRBD2. After removal of 5 bases from V and 0 bases from J, the junction contained 4 bases not matched to a gene. Looked up from germline, CDR1 is KGHSH and CDR2 is LQKENI. The CDR3 length is 14 residues. In DNA form, the CDR3 reads TGTGCCAGCTCAGAGGGCGGGAGCTCCTACGAGCAGTACTTC. Its translation: CASSEGGSSYEQYF.

There are many counts of this clonotype. The chain is built from TRBV25-1 and TRBJ2-2; 9 nucleotides agree with TRBD1. V was pared by 5 bases and J by 3 bases, with 4 bases of the junction left unmatched. CDR1 MGHDK and CDR2 SYGVNS come from the germline V gene. The CDR3 covers 15 residues. The CDR3 DNA sequence: TGTGCCAGCAGTACGGGACAGGGCGACACCGGGGAGCTGTTTTTT. It specifies CASSTGQGDTGELFF.

This clonotype has only a few counts. The V call is TRBV7-2, the J call TRBJ1-2, with TRBD1 matching 8 bases. Trimming at V came to 3 bases and at J to 6 bases, leaving 9 bases not matched to a gene. Germline V lookup: CDR1 SGHTA, CDR2 FQGNSA. The CDR3 spans 15 residues. The CDR3: CASSFGQGLTDGYTF. Written as DNA, the CDR3 is TGTGCCAGCAGCTTCGGACAGGGACTAACAGATGGCTACACCTTC. The full variable domain, its missing parts supplied by reference TRBV7-2 and TRBJ1-2, is GAGVSQSPSNKVTEKGKDVELRCDPISGHTALYWYRQSLGQGLEFLIYFQGNSAPDKSGLPSDRFSAERTGGSVSTLTIQRTQQEDSAVYLCASSFGQGLTDGYTFGSGTRLTVV.

This chain links TRBV6-5 with TRBJ1-1; D is possibly TRBD1 (5 bases). V was trimmed by 0 bases and J by 1 base, leaving 9 bases between them. The length of the CDR3 is 15 residues. Per germline, CDR1 MNHEY and CDR2 SVGAGI. The DNA of the CDR3 is TGTGCCAGCAGTTACTCCGCAGGGCGGAACACTGAAGCTTTCTTT. Protein: CASSYSAGRNTEAFF.

Ten or more counts support this clonotype. V gene TRBV7-2 combines with J gene TRBJ2-3; D might be TRBD2 (6 bases). Trimming stripped 4 bases from V and 6 bases from J, with 14 bases between. The germline V gene has CDR1 SGHTA and CDR2 FQGNSA. The CDR3 has 14 amino acids. CDR3 DNA sequence: TGTGCCAGCAGCTCAGGAGGGTCCGTGGATACGCAGTATTTT. It encodes CASSSGGSVDTQYF.

CDR3 sequence reads: CASSLVTGATPNEQFF. DNA of the CDR3: TGTGCCAGCAGCTTGGTGACGGGAGCGACCCCCAATGAGCAGTTCTTC. This chain connects TRBV5-6 to TRBJ2-1, with a tentative D call TRBD2 (6 bases). CDR3 length: 16 residues. With 0 bases removed from V and 6 bases from J, the gap between germline ends came to 16 bases. CDR1 and CDR2 from the germline V gene are SGHDT and YYEEEE.

This clonotype was seen only a few times. The chain has TRBV10-3 and TRBJ2-3, with 7 bases fitting TRBD1. Germline CDR1 and CDR2: ENHRY and SYGVKD. The CDR3 consists of 15 residues. Unmatched junction bases numbered 8, after V lost 6 bases and J lost 2 bases. CDR3 nucleotide sequence: TGTGCCATCAGACCTGACAGGGACGCCACAGATACGCAGTATTTT. This codes for CAIRPDRDATDTQYF.

The V gene is TRBV6-5, the J gene TRBJ2-4, with 9 bases fitting TRBD2. CDR1 is MNHEY, CDR2 SVGAGI, per germline. The CDR3 loop spans 16 amino acids. The V gene end was trimmed by 2 bases and the J gene end by 2 bases; junction bases not matched to a gene: 4. CDR3 residues: CASSYGREGSKNIQYF. The CDR3 region has the DNA TGTGCCAGCAGTTACGGGCGGGAGGGGTCCAAAAACATTCAGTACTTC.

This clonotype was counted a few times. The V gene is TRBV28, the J gene TRBJ1-2, with D perhaps TRBD1 (5 bases). Trimming shortened V by 2 bases and J by 5 bases, and 12 bases separated the two germline ends. The germline V gene has CDR1 MDHEN and CDR2 SYDVKM. This CDR3 has 14 amino acids. CDR3 DNA sequence: TGTGCCAGCAGTTTAACAGGTTCCTTTTATGGCTACACCTTC. Residues: CASSLTGSFYGYTF.

V gene TRBV7-9 combines with J gene TRBJ1-2; D might be TRBD1 (5 bases). This CDR3 comprises 14 residues. Germline V gene data show CDR1 as SEHNR and CDR2 as FQNEAQ (reference sequence). The V end was cut by 0 bases, the J end by 5 bases, with 10 bases between. The DNA for the CDR3 is TGTGCCAGCAGCTTAGCGGGGGGACTATATGGCTACACCTTC. Its protein product is CASSLAGGLYGYTF.

V and J are TRBV20-1 and TRBJ2-1; D is possibly TRBD2 (6 bases). This CDR3 region has 14 residues. The V end lost 6 bases, the J end lost 2 bases, and 14 bases lay between the germline ends. Germline CDR1 is DFQATT and CDR2 is SNEGSKA (reference sequence). This CDR3 reads CSATTLAAYNEQFF. The CDR3 region has the DNA TGCAGTGCCACTACACTAGCAGCCTACAATGAGCAGTTCTTC.

This clonotype was detected only a few times. The chain is built from TRBV11-2 and TRBJ2-5; unclear D gene. The germline CDR1 and CDR2 sequences are SGHAT and FQNNGV. This CDR3 is built from 15 residues. With 8 bases removed from V and 6 bases from J, the gap between germline ends came to 22 bases. CDR3 region: CASSINTGPPKTQYF. CDR3 nucleotides: TGTGCCAGCTCCATTAACACCGGCCCCCCGAAGACCCAGTACTTC.

Note on this clonotype: A single base separates this from a much larger clone, so it may be a read error. V is TRBV7-2 and J is TRBJ2-7; D may be TRBD1 (6 bases). With 2 bases removed from V and 2 bases from J, the gap between germline ends came to 16 bases. CDR3 length: 16 residues. The germline gives CDR1 SGHTA, CDR2 FQGNSA. DNA for the CDR3: TGTGCCAGCAGCTTACTAACTCGCGCAGGGGCCTACGAGCAGTACTTC. Its protein product is CASSLLTRAGAYEQYF.

There are many counts of this clonotype. The chain carries TRBV10-2 and TRBJ2-1; TRBD1 matches at 8 bases. The germline V gene encodes CDR1 WSHSY and CDR2 SAAADI. CDR3 length: 15 residues. Trimming cost V 2 bases and J 1 base; bases outside gene matches: 1. CDR3 region: CASSEQGASYNEQFF. The CDR3 DNA follows: TGCGCCAGCAGTGAGCAGGGGGCTTCCTACAATGAGCAGTTCTTC.

This chain joins TRBV7-9 and TRBJ1-2, with D unclear. This CDR3 comprises 15 residues. V shed 5 bases and J shed 8 bases, with 21 bases lying between them. Per the germline V gene, CDR1 is SEHNR and CDR2 is FQNEAQ (reference sequence). The CDR3 protein is CASSPIGEGLGGYTF. CDR3 bases: TGTGCCAGCAGCCCCATCGGCGAAGGCCTGGGAGGCTACACCTTC. The variable domain in full, with the rest retrieved from reference TRBV7-9 and TRBJ1-2, is DTGVSQNPRHKITKRGQNVTFRCDPISEHNRLYWYRQTLGQGPEFLTYFQNEAQLEKSRLLSDRFSAERPKGSFSTLEIQRTEQGDSAMYLCASSPIGEGLGGYTFGSGTRLTVV.

The chain recombines TRBV15 with TRBJ1-3; D perhaps matches TRBD1 (5 bases). Looked up from germline, CDR1 is LNHNV and CDR2 is YYDKDF (reference sequence). V was clipped by 7 bases and J by 7 bases, with 23 bases between them. The CDR3 is made up of 16 amino acids. CDR3 coding DNA: TGTGCCACCACCTCTCAGGGCACTCTTCGGGGGAACACCATATATTTT. As protein: CATTSQGTLRGNTIYF.

As to this clonotype: Since a much larger clone is just one base distant, this may be a read error. The J gene is TRBJ2-6, the V gene TRBV29-1; TRBD1 aligns across 8 bases. The CDR3 contains 17 residues. The germline CDR1 and CDR2 sequences are SQVTM and ANQGSEA. The CDR3 DNA reads as TGCAGCGTTCCGAACGAAAACAGGGGGTTCGGGGCCAACGTCCGGACTTTC. This sequence encodes CSVPNENRGFGANVRTF. The full variable domain, with the rest looked up from reference TRBV29-1 and TRBJ2-6, is SAVISQKPSRDICQRGTSLTIQCQVDSQVTMMFWYRQQPGQSLTLIATANQGSEATYESGFVIDKFPISRPNLTFSTLTVSNMSPEDSSIYLCSVPNENRGFGANVRTFGAGSRLTVL.

This CDR3 reads CSADGAGDTQYF. The CDR3 bases are TGCAGCGCCGACGGAGCCGGGGATACGCAGTATTTT. This chain links TRBV29-1 with TRBJ2-3; D ambiguous. Germline lookup yields CDR1 SQVTM and CDR2 ANQGSEA. This CDR3 region has 12 residues. V lost 7 bases, J lost 6 bases, and 14 bases lay in between.

Details on this clonotype: This may come from a read error, since a much larger clone is one base off. CDR3 sequence: CASSYLDSTNEQYF. CDR3 in DNA: TGCGCCAGCAGCTACCTAGACAGCACCAATGAGCAGTACTTC. The chain uses TRBV5-1 and TRBJ2-7; the D gene is possibly TRBD1 (5 bases). The CDR3 loop spans 14 amino acids. Germline assignment: CDR1 SGHRS and CDR2 YFSETQ. The V end was cut by 3 bases, the J end by 7 bases, with 17 bases between.

The chain couples TRBV7-2 to TRBJ2-3; 12 bases fit TRBD2. The ends lost 5 bases at V and 5 bases at J; junction bases unmatched: 2. The length of the CDR3 is 14 residues. Germline V lookup: CDR1 SGHTA, CDR2 FQGNSA. CDR3 in DNA: TGTGCCAGCAGCATACTAGCGGGGGGAGATACGCAGTATTTT. This sequence encodes CASSILAGGDTQYF.

A few counts support this clonotype. The rearrangement uses TRBV7-7 and TRBJ2-5; a possible D gene is TRBD1 (5 bases). The CDR3 is made up of 12 amino acids. Germline CDR1 reads SSHAT; CDR2 reads FNYEAQ (reference sequence). V was trimmed by 5 bases and J by 7 bases, leaving 11 bases between them. The CDR3 region has the DNA TGTGCCAGCAGCCCGGAAAGGGGGACCCAGTACTTC. This codes for CASSPERGTQYF.

The chain couples TRBV15 to TRBJ1-2; no definite D call. CDR1 is LNHNV, CDR2 YYDKDF, per germline (reference sequence). The CDR3 totals 15 residues. Trimming took off 1 base at V and 3 bases at J, with 12 bases between the two ends. This CDR3 reads CATSRVGESYYGYTF. Written as DNA, the CDR3 is TGTGCCACCAGCAGAGTCGGGGAAAGTTACTATGGCTACACCTTC.

The chain combines TRBV12-3 or TRBV12-4 with TRBJ2-7; 13 nucleotides align to TRBD2. With 6 bases clipped from V and 3 bases from J, the junction kept 5 bases outside the gene matches. The CDR3 is 15 residues long. CDR3 DNA: TGTGCCAGCAGGCAGGGGACTAGCGGGGACTACGAGCAGTACTTC. It codes for CASRQGTSGDYEQYF.

The V and J genes are TRBV20-1 and TRBJ2-1; TRBD1 matches at 10 bases. Germline values: CDR1 DFQATT, CDR2 SNEGSKA (reference sequence). CDR3 length equals 17 residues. V lost 1 base and J lost 6; bases outside the gene matches: 12. The CDR3 reads CSARGEDRDRGGNEQFF. Here the CDR3 DNA reads TGCAGTGCTAGAGGAGAAGACCGGGACAGGGGAGGCAATGAGCAGTTCTTC.

This clonotype was seen many times. The CDR3: CASSEGDNEQFF. The DNA for the CDR3 is TGTGCCAGCAGTGAGGGGGACAATGAGCAGTTCTTC. V usage is TRBV2 and J usage is TRBJ2-1; possibly TRBD1 or TRBD2 for D (5 bases each). V was clipped by 3 bases and J by 5 bases, with 5 bases between them. The germline V gene has CDR1 SNHLY and CDR2 FYNNEI. This CDR3 region has 12 residues.

V and J are TRBV6-6 and TRBJ2-7; the D gene could be TRBD1 or TRBD2 (5 bases each). The CDR3 contains 13 residues. Germline V gives CDR1 MNHNY, CDR2 SVGAGI (reference sequence). V gave up 7 bases and J gave up 7 bases, with 17 bases separating them. The CDR3 sequence: CASTPKGPREQYF. The CDR3 nucleotides are TGTGCCAGCACTCCAAAGGGACCCCGTGAGCAGTACTTC.

This clonotype has more than one count but fewer than ten. The chain uses TRBV2 and TRBJ2-6; D could derive from TRBD1 or TRBD2 (5 bases each). The V end lost 4 bases, the J end lost 0 bases, and 10 bases lay between the germline ends. There are 16 residues in the CDR3. CDR1 and CDR2 from the germline V gene are SNHLY and FYNNEI. The CDR3 DNA is TGTGCCAGCAGTGTGAGGGGACCCTCTGGGGCCAACGTCCTGACTTTC. It yields the protein CASSVRGPSGANVLTF.